The source of this TCR beta chain is a study of human T cells and chemical hapten exposure. Study-level information: 2% DPC applied to a roughly 2 cm by roughly 2 cm arm area sensitized donors.

This clonotype appeared many times. Its target is not known. This CDR3 has 16 amino acids. CDR1 and CDR2 from the germline V gene are MDHEN and SYDVKM. V lost 6 bases to trimming and J lost 2 bases, with 18 bases between them. Study results and caveats: Counts of expanded TCRs (at PT1) showed a positive correlation with patch test score.

Time point indicated: pre-sensitization, week 0. Treatment given: therapeutic diphenylcyclopropenone sensitization with weekly scalp DPC. MiXCR, run by TCRdb on the RACE reads, gives a single entry per CDR3 protein. The table shows a few hundred thousand distinct CDR3 sequences, with 7.7% occurring only once. The TCR comes from a man aged 18 to 29 with alopecia areata. Some clones in this sample may be carry-over from other donors' samples. The chain is built from TRBV28 and TRBJ2-3; weak D call: TRBD2 (6 bases). Source: whole blood, taken in connection with sensitization to the hapten diphenylcyclopropenone (DPC). Here the CDR3 reads CASRRGPRRVTDTQYF. The DNA for the CDR3 is TGTGCCAGCAGAAGAGGCCCTCGGAGGGTCACAGATACGCAGTATTTT.